This T cell receptor beta chain was found in a study of blood T cell repertoires in COVID-19. This clone appeared a single time. TCRdb's table, derived via immunoSEQ multiplex PCR, lists solely in-frame clones and lacks some. The sample has tens of thousands of clones, more than 75% seen once. V was cut by 5 bases and J by 7 bases, with 20 bases left in between. Germline V gene data show CDR1 as LNHDA and CDR2 as SQIVND (reference sequence). CDR3 size: 15 residues. The clonotype was recovered from a human donor in a cohort sampled during active COVID-19. The chain is built from TRBV19 and TRBJ1-1; D gene uncertain. The sample taken for sequencing was peripheral blood. The CDR3 reads CASSSLGPMSGEAFF. CDR3 sequence (DNA): TGTGCCAGTAGTTCCCTCGGTCCGATGTCAGGTGAAGCTTTCTTT.